This record looks at one T cell receptor beta chain sequence and its context. Its target is not known. TCRdb keeps only in-frame clones here, not all; method: immunoSEQ multiplex PCR. The table lists about 310,000 clones, approximately 88% of them singletons. The CDR3 has 14 amino acids. Germline V gene sequence: CDR1 SGHVS, CDR2 FQNEAQ. The V and J ends lost 5 bases and 3 bases respectively, with 11 bases between them. The data were obtained in a study of cytomegalovirus exposure and HLA in healthy donors. Looking at the study overall: The 120 validation repertoires used the same platform as the roughly 670 first-cohort repertoires (as reported by a later analysis).

General study points: In the roughly 130 validation repertoires, a later analysis found that first-cohort TCR clusters tended to co-occur.

Sequenced sample: PBMCs. The chain links TRBV7-8 to TRBJ1-3; D uncertain. The source of this sequence is a man in his thirties or forties in good health and CMV-seronegative. In DNA form, the CDR3 reads TGTGCCAGCAGCAACAGAAATTTTGGAAACACCATATATTTT. It is translated as CASSNRNFGNTIYF.